Listed below are T cell receptor beta chains from one sample, sequenced in a study of shared clonotypes between healthy human individuals. The repertoire was sequenced with immunoSEQ multiplex PCR; TCRdb's copy has only in-frame clones and lacks some. This table has a few million clones, under 97% appearing once. Input material: naive CD4+ T cells sorted from blood. Receptor source: a man between 18 and 29 years old in good health. Both conserved end residues are part of each CDR3. D genes are given only for firm matches. Part of the rows lack a size; the others show once, few, many or a class for expanded clones.

CDR3	DNA	V	J	D	size
CASSEQGAGYGYTF	TGCGCCAGCAGTGAACAGGGGGCGGGCTATGGCTACACCTTC	TRBV10-2	TRBJ1-2	TRBD1	.
CASSFLGQGSYEQYF	TGTGCCAGCAGCTTTTTAGGACAGGGCTCCTACGAGCAGTACTTC	TRBV7-9	TRBJ2-7	TRBD1	.
CASSVEGQASRETQYF	TGTGCCAGCAGCGTAGAAGGACAGGCCTCCCGGGAGACCCAGTACTTC	TRBV9	TRBJ2-5	TRBD1	.
CASSPQIQGASYEQYF	TGTGCCAGCTCACCACAAATCCAGGGGGCTTCCTACGAGCAGTACTTC	TRBV18	TRBJ2-7	TRBD1	.
CASSLVQGGKLFF	TGTGCCAGCAGCTTAGTACAGGGGGGAAAACTGTTTTTT	TRBV7-6	TRBJ1-4	TRBD1	.
CATNTGGQQYF	TGTGCCACGAACACAGGGGGACAACAGTACTTC	TRBV10-3	TRBJ2-7	TRBD1	.
CASSGGQGGNSPLHF	TGTGCCAGCAGCGGCGGACAGGGTGGGAATTCACCCCTCCACTTT	TRBV9	TRBJ1-6	TRBD1	.
CASSRLSGGYTF	TGTGCCAGCAGTCGGCTTTCGGGAGGCTACACCTTC	TRBV6-6	TRBJ1-2	.	.
CASSLGQGNTGELFF	TGTGCCAGCAGCCTCGGGCAGGGTAACACCGGGGAGCTGTTTTTT	TRBV7-9	TRBJ2-2	.	.
CASSTGSWYQETQYF	TGTGCCAGCAGCACCGGGTCGTGGTACCAAGAGACCCAGTACTTC	TRBV7-2	TRBJ2-5	.	.
CASSRGLALPDTQYF	TGTGCCAGCAGCCGGGGACTAGCGCTCCCAGATACGCAGTATTTT	TRBV14	TRBJ2-3	TRBD2	.
CASSLDAGNLKSNEQFF	TGCGCCAGCAGCTTGGACGCGGGGAACCTAAAAAGCAATGAGCAGTTCTTC	TRBV5-1	TRBJ2-1	.	.
CASSQPSRTGGSGNTIYF	TGCGCCAGCAGCCAACCCAGCAGGACAGGGGGCTCTGGAAACACCATATATTTT	TRBV4-1	TRBJ1-3	TRBD1	.
CASSLGDVTYEQYF	TGTGCCAGCAGCTTAGGTGACGTAACCTACGAGCAGTACTTC	TRBV7-9	TRBJ2-7	.	.
CASSWSKGYGYTF	TGCGCCAGCAGCTGGAGCAAAGGCTATGGCTACACCTTC	TRBV5-1	TRBJ1-2	.	once
CASSGTGGNQPQHF	TGTGCCAGCAGCGGGACAGGGGGTAATCAGCCCCAGCATTTT	TRBV7-2	TRBJ1-5	TRBD1	once
CASSQDRRDRGLLDYGYTF	TGCGCCAGCAGCCAAGATCGCCGGGACAGGGGTCTCCTAGACTATGGCTACACCTTC	TRBV4-1	TRBJ1-2	TRBD1	.
CASSQEPSGSTNEQFF	TGCGCCAGCAGCCAAGAGCCTAGCGGGAGCACTAATGAGCAGTTCTTC	TRBV4-1	TRBJ2-1	TRBD2	.
CASTQTGYPEKLFF	TGTGCCAGCACCCAGACAGGGTACCCTGAAAAACTGTTTTTT	TRBV28	TRBJ1-4	TRBD1	.
CASSELGLNYNEQFF	TGTGCCAGCAGTGAACTAGGACTCAACTACAATGAGCAGTTCTTC	TRBV2	TRBJ2-1	.	.
CASSRTTNEKLFF	TGCGCCAGCTCCCGGACAACTAATGAAAAACTGTTTTTT	TRBV10-1	TRBJ1-4	.	.
CAISGRLNPETQYF	TGTGCCATCAGTGGGCGTCTGAACCCAGAGACCCAGTACTTC	TRBV10-3	TRBJ2-5	.	.
CASSVGGEASTDTQYF	TGTGCCAGCAGCGTAGGGGGGGAGGCTAGCACAGATACGCAGTATTTT	TRBV9	TRBJ2-3	.	.
CASTTEGTGSKTQYF	TGTGCCAGCACCACCGAGGGGACAGGGAGTAAGACCCAGTACTTC	TRBV5-6	TRBJ2-5	TRBD1	.
CAISVDRNQETQYF	TGTGCCATCAGCGTGGACAGGAACCAAGAGACCCAGTACTTC	TRBV10-3	TRBJ2-5	TRBD1	.
CASSWTGNTEAFF	TGTGCCAGCAGTTGGACAGGGAACACTGAAGCTTTCTTT	TRBV6-5	TRBJ1-1	TRBD1	.
CATSRDGGNQPQHF	TGTGCCACCAGCAGAGATGGGGGGAATCAGCCCCAGCATTTT	TRBV15	TRBJ1-5	.	.
CASSIRRGAEETQYF	TGTGCCAGTAGTATAAGGCGGGGGGCGGAAGAGACCCAGTACTTC	TRBV19	TRBJ2-5	TRBD2	.
CASSLTPGAVRKETQYF	TGTGCCAGCAGCTTAACCCCGGGGGCCGTAAGAAAAGAGACCCAGTACTTC	TRBV7-2	TRBJ2-5	.	.
CASSWTATYEQYF	TGTGCCAGCAGCTGGACAGCAACCTACGAGCAGTACTTC	TRBV11-1	TRBJ2-7	.	.
CASSSPGQGVGELFF	TGTGCCAGCAGTTCACCGGGACAGGGGGTCGGGGAGCTGTTTTTT	TRBV28	TRBJ2-2	TRBD1	.
CASSHGTGDESPLHF	TGTGCCAGCTCACACGGGACAGGGGATGAATCACCCCTCCACTTT	TRBV18	TRBJ1-6	TRBD1	.
CASSLGGGVWETQYF	TGTGCCAGCAGCTTAGGTGGGGGGGTTTGGGAGACCCAGTACTTC	TRBV7-8	TRBJ2-5	TRBD2	.
CASGTRGLTDTQYF	TGTGCCAGCGGAACCAGGGGGCTGACAGATACGCAGTATTTT	TRBV7-9	TRBJ2-3	TRBD1	.
CASSLGAAAGELFF	TGTGCCAGCAGCTTAGGGGCAGCTGCCGGGGAGCTGTTTTTT	TRBV7-9	TRBJ2-2	.	once
CASSFSQGITGELFF	TGTGCCAGCAGCTTCAGTCAGGGGATCACCGGGGAGCTGTTTTTT	TRBV7-9	TRBJ2-2	.	.